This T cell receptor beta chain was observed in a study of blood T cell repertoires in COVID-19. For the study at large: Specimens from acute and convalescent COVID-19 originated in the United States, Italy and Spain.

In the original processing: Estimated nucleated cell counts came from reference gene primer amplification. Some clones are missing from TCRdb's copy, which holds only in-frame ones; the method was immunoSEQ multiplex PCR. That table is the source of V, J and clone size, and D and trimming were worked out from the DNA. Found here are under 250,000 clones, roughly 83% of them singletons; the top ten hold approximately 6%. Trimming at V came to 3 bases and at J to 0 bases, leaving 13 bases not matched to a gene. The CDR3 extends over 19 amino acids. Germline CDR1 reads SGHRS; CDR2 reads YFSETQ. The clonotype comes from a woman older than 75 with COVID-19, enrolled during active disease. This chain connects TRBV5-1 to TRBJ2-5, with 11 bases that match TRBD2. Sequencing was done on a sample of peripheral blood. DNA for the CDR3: TGCGCCAGCAGCTCAGGACTAGCGGGTGAGAGACTGAACCAAGAGACCCAGTACTTC. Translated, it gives CASSSGLAGERLNQETQYF.